Following are 27 T cell receptor beta chains from one sample sequenced in a study of blood T cell repertoires in COVID-19. Generated by immunoSEQ multiplex PCR, the TCRdb table keeps only in-frame clones and is missing some. The data contain about 240,000 clones, roughly 80% of them singletons. The sample taken for sequencing was peripheral blood. The source of these receptors is a woman aged 60-75 years with active or convalescent COVID-19.

The CDR3: CASSLQGNTEAFF. CDR3 DNA sequence: TGCGCCAGCAGCCTCCAGGGGAACACTGAAGCTTTCTTT. The gene calls are TRBV5-1 and TRBJ1-1; a weak D match, TRBD1 (5 bases). This CDR3 is built from 13 residues. V shed 4 bases and J shed 1 base, with 8 bases lying between them. Germline lookup yields CDR1 SGHRS and CDR2 YFSETQ.

The chain has TRBV5-1 and TRBJ2-3; weak D call: TRBD1 (5 bases). CDR3 size: 15 residues. CDR1 is SGHRS, CDR2 YFSETQ, per germline. Trimming stripped 2 bases from V and 2 bases from J, with 12 bases between. CDR3 loop: CASSLRGRVTDTQYF. The CDR3 DNA reads TGCGCCAGCAGCTTAAGGGGTAGAGTCACAGATACGCAGTATTTT.

This chain connects TRBV4-3 to TRBJ1-6; 7 bases are shared with TRBD1. In germline, CDR1 is LGHNA, CDR2 YSLEER. V shed 4 bases and J 10 bases; nucleotides not matched to a gene: 16. This CDR3 has 17 residues. Here the CDR3 reads CASSPQAGQGVYSPLHF. The CDR3, as DNA: TGCGCCAGCAGCCCGCAGGCCGGGCAGGGGGTATACTCACCCCTCCACTTT.

The chain joins TRBV6-5 to TRBJ1-1; TRBD1 agrees at 8 bases. The CDR3 runs to 15 residues. Unmatched junction bases numbered 3, after V lost 3 bases and J lost 0 bases. Looked up from germline, CDR1 is MNHEY and CDR2 is SVGAGI. Here the CDR3 reads CASSYDRGMNTEAFF. The CDR3 DNA sequence: TGTGCCAGCAGTTATGACAGGGGAATGAACACTGAAGCTTTCTTT.

This chain connects TRBV6-6 to TRBJ2-1; D may be TRBD1 (5 bases). The CDR3 length is 12 residues. Deletions cut 5 bases from V and 10 bases from J, with 12 bases between. The V gene's germline CDR1 is MNHNY and CDR2 SVGAGI (reference sequence). The DNA of the CDR3 is TGTGCCAGCAGTCCAAGGGGTTTGGAGCAGTTCTTC. It is translated as CASSPRGLEQFF.

The rearrangement uses TRBV4-1 and TRBJ2-1; 12 bases line up with TRBD2. The CDR3 runs 20 residues. CDR1 and CDR2 (germline): MGHRA, YSYEKL. With 5 bases clipped from V and 0 bases from J, the junction kept 14 bases outside the gene matches. CDR3 loop: CASSSLSLAGGFYSYNEQFF. CDR3 sequence (DNA): TGCGCCAGCAGCTCACTGAGCCTAGCGGGGGGGTTTTACTCCTACAATGAGCAGTTCTTC.

The V gene is TRBV18, the J gene TRBJ1-6; TRBD1 matches at 11 bases. V dropped 2 bases and J dropped 5; count of bases not matched to a gene: 2. The CDR3 totals 16 residues. The V gene's germline CDR1 is KGHSH and CDR2 LQKENI. CDR3 sequence reads: CASSPGTGGNNSPLHF. DNA for the CDR3: TGTGCCAGCTCACCAGGGACAGGGGGAAATAATTCACCCCTCCACTTT.

V gene TRBV6-2 or TRBV6-3 combines with J gene TRBJ2-7; 8 nucleotides line up with TRBD1. J lost 3 bases, V lost 0 bases, and 4 bases had no gene match. CDR1 and CDR2 (germline): MNHEY, SVGEGT. This CDR3 has 15 amino acids. The CDR3 protein is CASSYSTGTGYEQYF. CDR3 DNA sequence: TGTGCCAGCAGTTACTCGACAGGGACAGGCTACGAGCAGTACTTC.

The chain carries TRBV7-9 and TRBJ1-6; 9 positions agree with TRBD1. The germline gives CDR1 SEHNR, CDR2 FQNEAQ (reference sequence). This CDR3 has 15 residues. With V trimmed by 1 base and J by 9 bases, 4 bases remained unmatched. As DNA, the CDR3 is TGTGCCAGCAGCTTAGGACAGGGGGAAAGTTCACCCCTCCACTTT. Residues: CASSLGQGESSPLHF.

This clone showed up just a few times. The chain carries TRBV2 and TRBJ2-3; 10 nucleotides align to TRBD2. The V gene's germline CDR1 is SNHLY and CDR2 FYNNEI. The CDR3 extends over 15 amino acids. V shed 7 bases and J 4 bases; nucleotides not matched to a gene: 8. The CDR3 reads CASMKSGGAPDTQYF. Here the CDR3 DNA reads TGTGCCAGCATGAAAAGCGGGGGGGCACCAGATACGCAGTATTTT.

The V and J genes are TRBV12-3 or TRBV12-4 and TRBJ1-1; perhaps TRBD1 as D (5 bases). The CDR3 has 13 amino acids. The V gene lost 2 bases and the J gene lost 4 bases, with 8 bases spanning the gap. This chain's CDR3 is CASSLKGFTEAFF. CDR3 sequence (DNA): TGTGCCAGCAGTTTAAAGGGGTTCACTGAAGCTTTCTTT.

The gene calls are TRBV19 and TRBJ1-2, with D unresolved. Trimming stripped 0 bases from V and 5 bases from J, with 13 bases between. The germline V gene encodes CDR1 LNHDA and CDR2 SQIVND (reference sequence). The CDR3 extends over 15 amino acids. The CDR3 region has the DNA TGTGCCAGTAGTATAGAAAAGGAGGGAAGGTATGGCTACACCTTC. It encodes CASSIEKEGRYGYTF.

The CDR3 DNA sequence: TGCGCCAGCAGCCAAGATTCCCCAGGCGTCTATGGCTACACCTTC. Its protein is CASSQDSPGVYGYTF. The chain has TRBV4-1 and TRBJ1-2; no clear D gene. Trimming removed 0 bases at V and 4 bases at J, with 12 bases between. The germline CDR1 and CDR2 sequences are MGHRA and YSYEKL. The CDR3 totals 15 residues.

The J gene is TRBJ1-2, the V gene TRBV3-1 (or the pseudogene TRBV3-2); 9 bases fit TRBD1. Germline CDR1 LGHDT, CDR2 YNNKEL (reference sequence). The CDR3 length is 16 residues. V lost 4 bases, J lost 3 bases, and 9 bases stayed unmatched. CDR3 amino acids: CASSLSSGTGYYGYTF. The DNA of the CDR3 is TGTGCCAGCAGCCTCTCCTCCGGGACAGGGTACTATGGCTACACCTTC.

This rearrangement joins TRBV5-1 to TRBJ2-1; 14 positions agree with TRBD2. CDR3 length: 15 amino acids. The J segment lost 8 bases and the V segment lost 7 bases, leaving 8 bases of the junction unmatched. Germline loops: CDR1 SGHRS, CDR2 YFSETQ. The CDR3 region is CASCQTSGGADEQFF. The CDR3 coding sequence is TGCGCCAGCTGCCAGACTAGCGGGGGGGCAGATGAGCAGTTCTTC. The full variable domain, its missing parts supplied by reference TRBV5-1 and TRBJ2-1, is KAGVTQTPRYLIKTRGQQVTLSCSPISGHRSVSWYQQTPGQGLQFLFEYFSETQRNKGNFPGRFSGRQFSNSRSEMNVSTLELGDSALYLCASCQTSGGADEQFFGPGTRLTVL.

This chain links TRBV25-1 with TRBJ1-2; TRBD1 is a possible D gene (5 bases). Between the trimmed V and J ends, which lost 3 bases and 0 bases, there was a span of 11 bases. CDR1 is MGHDK, CDR2 SYGVNS, per germline. The CDR3 runs 15 residues. The DNA of the CDR3 is TGTGCCAGCAGTGACTGGGAGGGACCTAACTATGGCTACACCTTC. Amino acids: CASSDWEGPNYGYTF.

The chain employs TRBV18 and TRBJ1-4, with 7 bases lining up with TRBD1. The trim removed 4 bases at V and 0 bases at J, leaving 5 bases unmatched. The CDR3 sequence is 16 residues long. Germline values: CDR1 KGHSH, CDR2 LQKENI. CDR3 residues: CASSLNGQATNEKLFF. The DNA of the CDR3 is TGTGCCAGCTCACTCAACGGACAGGCAACTAATGAAAAACTGTTTTTT.

This clone appeared a single time. The rearrangement links TRBV10-3 to TRBJ2-2, with TRBD2 identical over 11 bases. The V gene's germline CDR1 is ENHRY and CDR2 SYGVKD. Germline trimming cut 5 bases from V and 1 base from J; bases unmatched to any gene: 3. CDR3 length: 16 residues. Here the CDR3 reads CAISYLAGGNTGELFF. Here the CDR3 DNA reads TGTGCCATCAGTTACCTAGCGGGGGGGAACACCGGGGAGCTGTTTTTT.

This clone was seen once. This chain uses TRBV19 with TRBJ1-1, with 9 nucleotides matching TRBD1. Germline V gene data show CDR1 as LNHDA and CDR2 as SQIVND (reference sequence). The CDR3 spans 13 residues. The trim removed 7 bases at V and 3 bases at J, leaving 3 bases unmatched. The CDR3 sequence is CASKDRGDTEAFF. Here the CDR3 DNA reads TGTGCCAGTAAAGACAGGGGGGACACTGAAGCTTTCTTT.

The rearrangement links TRBV7-9 to TRBJ1-2; D gene unclear. This CDR3 comprises 14 residues. V dropped 4 bases and J dropped 6 bases, with 15 bases sitting between them. CDR1 and CDR2 (germline): SEHNR, FQNEAQ (reference sequence). CDR3 amino acids: CASSSRWTLDGYTF. The CDR3 nucleotides read TGTGCCAGCAGCTCCAGATGGACTTTAGATGGCTACACCTTC. The complete variable domain, with remaining parts taken from reference TRBV7-9 and TRBJ1-2, reads DTGVSQNPRHKITKRGQNVTFRCDPISEHNRLYWYRQTLGQGPEFLTYFQNEAQLEKSRLLSDRFSAERPKGSFSTLEIQRTEQGDSAMYLCASSSRWTLDGYTFGSGTRLTVV.

This rearrangement joins TRBV4-1 to TRBJ1-4; perhaps TRBD1 as D (5 bases). V shed 4 bases and J shed 2 bases, with 14 bases lying between them. The germline CDR1 and CDR2 sequences are MGHRA and YSYEKL. The CDR3 consists of 16 residues. The CDR3 region is CASSRAGKGTNEKLFF. The CDR3, as DNA: TGCGCCAGCAGCCGAGCAGGGAAGGGTACTAATGAAAAACTGTTTTTT.

The chain couples TRBV19 to TRBJ2-2; a possible D gene is TRBD1 (6 bases). Germline assignment: CDR1 LNHDA and CDR2 SQIVND (reference sequence). The CDR3 runs 15 residues. V was trimmed by 7 bases and J by 0 bases, leaving 12 bases between them. The CDR3 reads CASTGRGTNTGELFF. The CDR3 nucleotides read TGTGCCAGTACCGGCAGGGGCACGAACACCGGGGAGCTGTTTTTT.

The chain combines TRBV18 with TRBJ1-1; weak D call: TRBD1 (5 bases). This CDR3 is 13 amino acids long. Germline assignment: CDR1 KGHSH and CDR2 LQKENI. V was trimmed by 6 bases and J by 5 bases, leaving 13 bases between them. DNA for the CDR3: TGTGCCAGCTCCCGTCCAGGGATGACTGAAGCTTTCTTT. It encodes CASSRPGMTEAFF.

The J gene is TRBJ2-3, the V gene TRBV6-4, with D hard to call. CDR1 and CDR2 (germline): MRHNA, SNTAGT. CDR3 length: 14 residues. V was clipped by 0 bases and J by 6 bases, with 10 bases between them. CDR3 sequence reads: CASSDSNERDTQYF. As DNA, the CDR3 is TGTGCCAGCAGTGACTCGAACGAGCGCGATACGCAGTATTTT.

This clone appeared once. This may come from a read error, since a much larger clone is one base off. The rearrangement uses TRBV11-3 and TRBJ2-3; no reliable D call. Germline V lookup: CDR1 SGHNT, CDR2 YENEEA. Trimming took 4 bases from V and 5 from J, leaving 4 bases between them. The CDR3 has 11 residues. The CDR3 loop is CASSSGDTQYF. The CDR3 coding sequence is TGTGCCAGCAGCTCGGGAGATACGCAGTATTTT.

The chain carries TRBV12-3 or TRBV12-4 and TRBJ2-7, with D possibly being TRBD1 (5 bases). Trimming removed 8 bases from V and 1 base from J, with 12 bases in between. The CDR3 sequence is 13 residues long. The CDR3 DNA reads TGTGCCAGCGCCTGGGGCGGATCCTACGAGCAGTACTTC. It translates to CASAWGGSYEQYF.

The gene calls are TRBV3-1 (or the pseudogene TRBV3-2) and TRBJ1-5, with TRBD1 as a possible D gene (6 bases). Germline-derived CDR1 and CDR2 are LGHDT and YNNKEL (reference sequence). CDR3 size: 15 residues. The V end was cut by 5 bases, the J end by 1 base, with 12 bases between. CDR3 DNA: TGTGCCAGCAGCGCTGGGGGGGCGAGCAATCAGCCCCAGCATTTT. It encodes CASSAGGASNQPQHF.